These 3 T cell receptor beta chains came from one sample sequenced in a study of T cell clonality in common variable immunodeficiency. General study findings and limits: In common variable immunodeficiency, TCR beta chains reportedly carried fewer deletions and N-nucleotide insertions.

The protocol was immunoSEQ multiplex PCR, while the TCRdb copy is restricted to in-frame clones and leaves out a portion. The record shows tens of thousands of clones for this sample, with no singletons present. These receptors lack a known antigen. The sample comprised peripheral blood mononuclear cells. The origin of the receptors is a human donor with common variable immunodeficiency.

In the case of this clone: The read terminates 3 residues ahead of where the CDR3 ends, so the germline J gene completes it. The chain recombines TRBV5-1 with TRBJ2-7; 7 bases match TRBD1. The CDR3 extends over 14 amino acids. Germline V lookup: CDR1 SGHRS, CDR2 YFSETQ. Trimming at V came to 2 bases and at J to 5 bases, leaving 7 bases not matched to a gene. Partial CDR3 DNA: TGCGCCAGCAGCTTCGGACAGGAGCTCCACGAG. This translates into CASSFGQELHE. The whole CDR3 is CASSFGQELHEQYF.

This clone was seen a few times. The CDR3 spells CASSFSGEQYF. CDR3 bases read: TGTGCCAGTTCCTTCTCCGGCGAG. The chain joins TRBV19 to TRBJ2-7, with D unclear. The read is 3 residues too short to cover the CDR3 end, so that end is filled in from the germline J gene. The CDR3 totals 11 residues. CDR1 is LNHDA, CDR2 SQIVND, per germline (reference sequence). V lost 8 bases and J lost 6, with 11 bases in between.

This clone was seen repeatedly, ten times or more. The DNA ends 3 residues before the CDR3 does, and the rest of the CDR3 is filled in from the germline J gene. The chain carries TRBV20-1 and TRBJ2-5; D call uncertain. V was pared by 5 bases and J by 1 base, with 11 bases between. The germline V gene has CDR1 DFQATT and CDR2 SNEGSKA (reference sequence). There are 13 residues in the CDR3. The sequenced CDR3 bases are TGCAGTGCTGTTCTCGCGGTCCAAGAGACC. Encoded protein: CSAVLAVQET. The complete CDR3 reads CSAVLAVQETQYF.